This T cell receptor (beta chain) was captured by sequencing in a study of T-cell reconstitution after alpha-beta-depleted transplantation in children. Study findings and constraints: Approximately two months post-transplant, alpha-beta T cells reportedly originated from several hundred expanded graft clones.

Many counts were recorded for this clonotype. Its antigen is not known. Unique molecular identifiers were incorporated into the prepared TCRbeta library. TCRdb re-called the PCR reads with MiXCR, one entry per CDR3 protein. The sample contains about 200,000 distinct CDR3 sequences, roughly 6.3% of which appear only once. Trimming shortened V by 4 bases and J by 5 bases, and 11 bases separated the two germline ends. Germline CDR1 reads DFQATT; CDR2 reads SNEGSKA (reference sequence). The CDR3 sequence is 13 residues long. The material sequenced was PBMCs, taken before TCRalphabeta/CD19-depleted stem cell transplant. This sequence originates from a girl under three years old with combined immunodeficiency, due to receive a stem cell transplant. The rearrangement links TRBV20-1 to TRBJ2-2, with D perhaps matching TRBD1 (5 bases). The CDR3: CSANRFTTGELFF. The CDR3 DNA reads as TGCAGTGCTAACAGGTTTACTACCGGGGAGCTGTTTTTT.